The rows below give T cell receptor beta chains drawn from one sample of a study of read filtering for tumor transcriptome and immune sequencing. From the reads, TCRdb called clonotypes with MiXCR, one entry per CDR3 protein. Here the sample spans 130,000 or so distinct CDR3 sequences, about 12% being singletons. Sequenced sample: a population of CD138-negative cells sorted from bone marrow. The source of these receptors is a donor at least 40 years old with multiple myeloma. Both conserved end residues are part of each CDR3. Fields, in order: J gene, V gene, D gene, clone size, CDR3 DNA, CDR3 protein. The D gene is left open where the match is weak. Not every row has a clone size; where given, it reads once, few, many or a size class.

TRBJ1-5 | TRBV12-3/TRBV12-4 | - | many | TGTGCCAGCAGTTTACGGGGACCCGGAGGGAAAAACAATCAGCCCCAGCATTTT | CASSLRGPGGKNNQPQHF
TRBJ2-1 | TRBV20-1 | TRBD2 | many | TGCAGTGCTAGATCCCCCGGACTAGCGGGAGGCTACAATGAGCAGTTCTTC | CSARSPGLAGGYNEQFF
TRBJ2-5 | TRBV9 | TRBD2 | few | TGTGCCAGCAGCGTATCGGTGCGGGAGTACGAGACCCAGTACTTC | CASSVSVREYETQYF
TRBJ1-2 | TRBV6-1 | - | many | TGTGCCAGCAGTGAAGTGGAGGTGAGGGGCTACACCTTC | CASSEVEVRGYTF
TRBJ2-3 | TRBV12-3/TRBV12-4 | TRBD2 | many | TGTGCCAGCAGTTCAAACCCAGCGGGAGGAGATACGCAGTATTTT | CASSSNPAGGDTQYF
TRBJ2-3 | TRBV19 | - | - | TGTGCCAGTAGTATCGCGGGCTCCACAGATACGCAGTATTTT | CASSIAGSTDTQYF
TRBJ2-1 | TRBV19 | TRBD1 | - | TGTGCCAGTAGCAGCGGACAGGGGTCAGGAAATGAGCAGTTCTTC | CASSSGQGSGNEQFF
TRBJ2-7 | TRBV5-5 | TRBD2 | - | TGTGCCAGCAGCCAACGACCTAGCGGGTCCTACGAGCAGTACTTC | CASSQRPSGSYEQYF
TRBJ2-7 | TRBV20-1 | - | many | TGCAGTGCTAGGACGGCTACCTACGAGCAGTACTTC | CSARTATYEQYF
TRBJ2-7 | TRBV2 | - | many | TGTGCCAGCAGTGAAGACTGGAGCTACGAGCAGTACTTC | CASSEDWSYEQYF
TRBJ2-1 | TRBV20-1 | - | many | TGCAGTGCTAGAGCCCGACGCCGGGCTTCGGAGCAGTTCTTC | CSARARRRASEQFF
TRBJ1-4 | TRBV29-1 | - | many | TGCAGCGTTGAACAGGGTGAAAAACTGTTTTTT | CSVEQGEKLFF
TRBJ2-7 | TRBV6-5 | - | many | TGTGCCAGCAAGGGGGTCCCCTCCTACGAGCAGTACTTC | CASKGVPSYEQYF
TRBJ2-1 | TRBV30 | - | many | TGTGCCTGGACATACAGGGCGGCCTACAATGAGCAGTTCTTC | CAWTYRAAYNEQFF
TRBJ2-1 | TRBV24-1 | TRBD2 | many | TGTGCCACCACCGGAGCGGGGTCTAATGAGCAGTTCTTC | CATTGAGSNEQFF
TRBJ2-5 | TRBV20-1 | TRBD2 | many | TGCAGTGCTGCACCCGGGACTAGCGGGAGTATGGAGACCCAGTACTTC | CSAAPGTSGSMETQYF
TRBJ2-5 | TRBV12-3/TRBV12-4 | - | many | TGTGCCAGCAGTCCCTCGGGGGCCCAGCAAGAGACCCAGTACTTC | CASSPSGAQQETQYF
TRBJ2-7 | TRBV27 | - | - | TGTGCCAGCAGCCTAGTAGCATCGCAGTACTTC | CASSLVASQYF
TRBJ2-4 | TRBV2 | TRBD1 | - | TGTGCCAGCAGTTCCCCGGGACAGAAAAACATTCAGTACTTC | CASSSPGQKNIQYF
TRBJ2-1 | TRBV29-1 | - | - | TGCAGCGTTGAGGCCAGCTACAATGAGCAGTTCTTC | CSVEASYNEQFF
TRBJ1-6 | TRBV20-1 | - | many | TGCAGTGCTAGGGGACAAGATAATTCACCCCTCCACTTT | CSARGQDNSPLHF
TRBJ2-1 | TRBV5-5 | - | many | TGTGCCAGCAGCCGCCAGGCGCCAAATGAGCAGTTCTTC | CASSRQAPNEQFF
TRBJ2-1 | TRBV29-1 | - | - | TGCAGCGTTGTTCCCAGGGTGAATGAGCAGTTCTTC | CSVVPRVNEQFF
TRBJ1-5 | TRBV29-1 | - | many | TGCAGCGTTGGCGGGGGCGGTCAGCCCCAGCATTTT | CSVGGGGQPQHF
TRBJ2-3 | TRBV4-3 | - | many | TGCGCCAGCAGCCAAGATCCCTTGTCTACTGATACGCAGTATTTT | CASSQDPLSTDTQYF
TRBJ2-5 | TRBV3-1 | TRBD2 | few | TGTGCCAGCACCCTCAGACTAGCGGGAGGCCCCCAAGAGACCCAGTACTTC | CASTLRLAGGPQETQYF
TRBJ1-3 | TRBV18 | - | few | TGTGCCAGCTCACCACCGACGTCTGGAAACACCATATATTTT | CASSPPTSGNTIYF
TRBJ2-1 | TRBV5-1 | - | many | TGCGCCAGCAGCTCCCGGGACCTTGGGTCCCATGAGCAGTTCTTC | CASSSRDLGSHEQFF
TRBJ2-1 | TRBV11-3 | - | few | TGTGCCAGCAGCTTAGATCAATACAATGAGCAGTTCTTC | CASSLDQYNEQFF
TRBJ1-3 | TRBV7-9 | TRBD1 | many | TGTGCCAGCAGCCAACCAGGGACAGTATCTGGAAACACCATATATTTT | CASSQPGTVSGNTIYF